These 30 T cell receptor beta chains share one sample of origin, sequenced in a study of beta chain features in type 1 diabetes. Findings and limits, study-wide: People with Type 1 diabetes carried modestly yet significantly shorter TCRB CDR3s in all four CD4+ subsets.

Their target antigens are unknown. Sequenced material consisted of expressed TCRB transcripts (all of the isolated RNA was reverse transcribed). TCRdb keeps only in-frame clones here, not all; method: immunoSEQ multiplex PCR. This table has over 100,000 clones, about 16% appearing once. Sequenced: central memory CD4+ T cells from blood. These receptors were taken from a man younger than 40 with type 1 diabetes.

This clone was seen a few times. The chain recombines TRBV30 with TRBJ2-7; D tentatively fits TRBD1 or TRBD2 (5 bases each). V shed 0 bases and J shed 2 bases, with 11 bases lying between them. The CDR3 extends over 14 amino acids. The germline V gene encodes CDR1 GTSNPN and CDR2 SVGIG (reference sequence). DNA of the CDR3: TGTGCCTGGAGTGTACTTCGGGGCACCTACGAGCAGTACTTC. Translation gives CAWSVLRGTYEQYF.

V gene TRBV6-5 combines with J gene TRBJ2-7, with D uncertain. V lost 5 bases and J 2 bases, leaving 7 bases between the germline ends. This CDR3 has 12 amino acids. CDR1 is MNHEY, CDR2 SVGAGI, per germline. The chain's CDR3 is CASSGRTYEQYF. For the CDR3, the DNA is TGTGCCAGCAGTGGCAGGACCTACGAGCAGTACTTC.

A few counts support this clone. The chain couples TRBV21-1 to TRBJ1-6. TRBV21-1 is marked as a pseudogene. The CDR3 has 17 residues. For the CDR3, the DNA is TGTGCCAGCAGCAAAGGAGCAGAAATATCCTATAATTCACCCCTCCACTTT. It encodes CASSKGAEISYNSPLHF.

This clone appeared a few times. This chain joins TRBV7-8 and TRBJ2-3, with a weak D call TRBD1 (5 bases). The length of the CDR3 is 12 residues. The V end lost 6 bases, the J end lost 4 bases, and 8 bases lay between the germline ends. Germline assignment: CDR1 SGHVS and CDR2 FQNEAQ. In DNA form, the CDR3 reads TGTGCCAGCAGGCTACAGGCAGATACGCAGTATTTT. Amino acid sequence: CASRLQADTQYF.

The table lists this clone with a few counts. This chain uses TRBV7-9 with TRBJ2-7; TRBD1 matches 7 bases. Germline assignment: CDR1 SEHNR and CDR2 FQNEAQ (reference sequence). CDR3 length: 14 amino acids. V trimming: 3 bases; J trimming: 3 bases; junction bases outside the gene matches: 5. The CDR3 protein is CASSFQQGNYEQYF. For the CDR3, the DNA is TGTGCCAGCAGCTTTCAACAGGGGAACTACGAGCAGTACTTC. Based on the CDR3 plus reference TRBV7-9 and TRBJ2-7, the full variable domain is DTGVSQNPRHKITKRGQNVTFRCDPISEHNRLYWYRQTLGQGPEFLTYFQNEAQLEKSRLLSDRFSAERPKGSFSTLEIQRTEQGDSAMYLCASSFQQGNYEQYFGPGTRLTVT.

The chain links TRBV16 to TRBJ1-5; maybe TRBD1 (5 bases). V was cut by 2 bases and J by 11 bases, with 13 bases left in between. CDR3 length: 13 residues. Germline V gene data show CDR1 as KGHSY and CDR2 as FQNENV. CDR3 region: CASSQGTDRSQHF. DNA of the CDR3: TGTGCCAGCAGCCAAGGGACCGACCGGTCCCAGCATTTT. The full variable domain, in which reference TRBV16 and TRBJ1-5 provide the parts outside the CDR3, is GEEVAQTPKHLVRGEGQKAKLYCAPIKGHSYVFWYQQVLKNEFKFLISFQNENVFDETGMPKERFSAKCLPNSPCSLEIQATKLEDSAVYFCASSQGTDRSQHFGDGTRLSIL.

The sample holds a few counts of this clone. V gene TRBV4-2 combines with J gene TRBJ2-1; D remains ambiguous. In germline, CDR1 is LGHNA, CDR2 YNFKEQ. The ends were cut back, 0 bases at V and 4 bases at J, with 10 bases in the middle. The CDR3 contains 15 residues. Here the CDR3 DNA reads TGTGCCAGCAGCCAAGATATGGCTACATACAATGAGCAGTTCTTC. As protein: CASSQDMATYNEQFF.

The CDR3 DNA reads as TGTGCCAGCAGTGAAAATCCGACAGGGACTTATTATGGCTACACCTTC. Encoded protein: CASSENPTGTYYGYTF. The chain recombines TRBV6-1 with TRBJ1-2, with TRBD1 matching over 7 bases. The CDR3 covers 16 residues. Losses at the gene ends were 2 bases for V and 5 bases for J; bases not matched to a gene: 11. The germline V gene has CDR1 MNHNS and CDR2 SASEGT.

The V gene is TRBV7-2, the J gene TRBJ2-5, with D possibly being TRBD1 (5 bases). This CDR3 spans 14 amino acids. The V gene's germline CDR1 is SGHTA and CDR2 FQGNSA. Trimming took 1 base from V and 2 from J, leaving 8 bases between them. DNA of the CDR3: TGTGCCAGCAGCTTAGGACAGAGACAAGAGACCCAGTACTTC. It translates to CASSLGQRQETQYF.

The chain recombines TRBV28 with TRBJ2-7; 10 bases fit TRBD2. Looked up from germline, CDR1 is MDHEN and CDR2 is SYDVKM. The CDR3 extends over 14 amino acids. V was pared by 4 bases and J by 4 bases, with 4 bases of the junction left unmatched. CDR3: CASSSAGGLYEQYF. The DNA of the CDR3 is TGTGCCAGCAGTTCAGCGGGGGGGCTGTACGAGCAGTACTTC.

This chain joins TRBV5-1 and TRBJ1-1; 9 bases are a match to TRBD1. With V trimmed by 0 bases and J by 3 bases, 3 bases remained unmatched. The CDR3 is made up of 15 amino acids. Germline CDR1 and CDR2: SGHRS and YFSETQ. CDR3 in DNA: TGCGCCAGCAGCTTGGGGACAGGGGCGGACACTGAAGCTTTCTTT. The encoded protein is CASSLGTGADTEAFF.

The V call is TRBV7-9, the J call TRBJ2-2; D is possibly TRBD1 (6 bases). The CDR3 totals 16 residues. CDR1 is SEHNR and CDR2 is FQNEAQ in the germline V gene (reference sequence). With 5 bases removed from V and 1 base from J, the gap between germline ends came to 14 bases. The CDR3 spells CASSPRQAGNTGELFF. The CDR3 DNA follows: TGTGCCAGCAGCCCCAGACAGGCGGGGAACACCGGGGAGCTGTTTTTT.

The chain employs TRBV6-6 and TRBJ1-2; tentatively, D is TRBD1 (5 bases). The CDR3 runs to 14 residues. Germline values: CDR1 MNHNY, CDR2 SVGAGI (reference sequence). V shed 2 bases and J shed 2 bases, with 9 bases lying between them. The CDR3 reads CASSYEGRNYGYTF. Here the CDR3 DNA reads TGTGCCAGCAGTTACGAGGGACGGAACTATGGCTACACCTTC.

The chain carries TRBV25-1 and TRBJ2-1; a possible D gene is TRBD1 (5 bases). V was trimmed by 1 base and J by 1 base, leaving 8 bases between them. The CDR3 is 15 residues long. CDR1 MGHDK and CDR2 SYGVNS come from the germline V gene. In DNA, the CDR3 is TGTGCCAGCAGTGAATTCAAGGGGTCCTACAATGAGCAGTTCTTC. It specifies CASSEFKGSYNEQFF.

This sequence joins TRBV9 and TRBJ2-3, with unresolved D. This CDR3 comprises 13 residues. Germline V gene data show CDR1 as SGDLS and CDR2 as YYNGEE. Trimming pared 4 bases from V and 2 bases from J, leaving 8 bases between. The CDR3 loop reads CASSPTHTDTQYF. CDR3 DNA: TGTGCCAGCAGCCCTACCCACACAGATACGCAGTATTTT. Full variable domain (remainder filled in from reference TRBV9 and TRBJ2-3): DSGVTQTPKHLITATGQRVTLRCSPRSGDLSVYWYQQSLDQGLQFLIQYYNGEERAKGNILERFSAQQFPDLHSELNLSSLELGDSALYFCASSPTHTDTQYFGPGTRLTVL.

This clone has only a few counts. V usage is TRBV19 and J usage is TRBJ1-4; the D is unclear. Germline V lookup: CDR1 LNHDA, CDR2 SQIVND (reference sequence). This CDR3 comprises 12 residues. Trimming cost V 10 bases and J 7 bases, with 13 bases left between them. The CDR3 nucleotides read TGTGCCACCCAGTGGGGTGGTGAAAAACTGTTTTTT. Its protein product is CATQWGGEKLFF. The variable domain in full, with the rest retrieved from reference TRBV19 and TRBJ1-4, is DGGITQSPKYLFRKEGQNVTLSCEQNLNHDAMYWYRQDPGQGLRLIYYSQIVNDFQKGDIAEGYSVSREKKESFPLTVTSAQKNPTAFYLCATQWGGEKLFFGSGTQLSVL.

The chain has TRBV9 and TRBJ1-1; D not resolved. CDR1 and CDR2 from the germline V gene are SGDLS and YYNGEE. The CDR3 is 14 residues long. V lost 0 bases, J lost 4 bases, and 10 bases lay in between. The CDR3 loop reads CASSVAMAFTEAFF. The CDR3 nucleotides are TGTGCCAGCAGCGTAGCTATGGCGTTCACTGAAGCTTTCTTT.

This clone has more than one count but fewer than ten. The CDR3 nucleotides read TGCAGCGTTTCTACTAGCACAGATACGCAGTATTTT. This sequence encodes CSVSTSTDTQYF. This chain uses TRBV29-1 with TRBJ2-3; D uncertain. Germline CDR1 and CDR2: SQVTM and ANQGSEA. This CDR3 spans 12 amino acids. Trimming shortened V by 5 bases and J by 0 bases, and 6 bases separated the two germline ends.

To note about this clone: The same CDR3 also results from other DNA sequences found in this sample. The chain recombines TRBV4-3 with TRBJ2-7, with D possibly TRBD1 on 5 matching bases. The V end was cut by 0 bases, the J end by 2 bases, with 11 bases between. Germline values: CDR1 LGHNA, CDR2 YSLEER. This CDR3 comprises 15 residues. CDR3 amino acids: CASSQDSQGAYEQYF. CDR3 nucleotide sequence: TGCGCCAGCAGCCAAGATAGCCAGGGCGCCTACGAGCAGTACTTC.

The gene calls are TRBV7-2 and TRBJ1-6; no definite D call. This CDR3 spans 13 amino acids. V gave up 2 bases and J gave up 7 bases, with 6 bases separating them. Germline V gene lookup returns CDR1 SGHTA and CDR2 FQGNSA. DNA for the CDR3: TGTGCCAGCAGCTTACGGCAGAATTCACCCCTCCACTTT. This codes for CASSLRQNSPLHF.

This clone was recorded a few times. The gene calls are TRBV7-2 and TRBJ2-7; TRBD2 agrees at 10 bases. The CDR3 loop spans 18 amino acids. V lost 0 bases to trimming and J lost 1 base; unmatched junction nucleotides: 9. CDR1 and CDR2 from the germline V gene are SGHTA and FQGNSA. In DNA form, the CDR3 reads TGTGCCAGCAGCTTAGCGAATGGGCTAGCGGGGGCGTCCTACGAGCAGTACTTC. Translation gives CASSLANGLAGASYEQYF.

Only a few counts were recorded for this clone. J is TRBJ1-2 and V is TRBV6-1, with a tentative D call TRBD1 (5 bases). V was pared by 4 bases and J by 2 bases, with 11 bases between. From germline, CDR1 is MNHNS and CDR2 SASEGT. CDR3 length: 14 amino acids. The CDR3 nucleotides are TGTGCCAGCAGTGTCGGACAAGAGAACTATGGCTACACCTTC. Its protein product is CASSVGQENYGYTF.

Comment on this clone: The junction does not match germline at one end; this may be a read error. The chain joins TRBV4-1 to TRBJ2-3; the D is unclear. The V gene's germline CDR1 is MGHRA and CDR2 YSYEKL. CDR3 length: 14 amino acids. CDR3 in amino acids: CASSQNRGTDTQYF. CDR3 nucleotides: TGTGCCAGCAGCCAAAATAGGGGCACAGATACGCAGTATTTT.

This clone was counted only a few times. This rearrangement joins TRBV9 to TRBJ2-5; 7 bases align to TRBD1. Trimming at V came to 4 bases and at J to 3 bases, leaving 9 bases not matched to a gene. CDR3 length equals 15 residues. The germline V gene has CDR1 SGDLS and CDR2 YYNGEE. CDR3 protein: CASSRDSSPEETQYF. The DNA of the CDR3 is TGTGCCAGCAGCCGGGACAGCTCTCCCGAAGAGACCCAGTACTTC.

The chain carries TRBV15 and TRBJ1-2; 8 bases are shared with TRBD1. V lost 0 bases and J lost 6; bases outside the gene matches: 6. There are 15 residues in the CDR3. Germline loops: CDR1 LNHNV, CDR2 YYDKDF (reference sequence). The CDR3 loop is CATSRDMDRADGYTF. DNA of the CDR3: TGTGCCACCAGCAGAGATATGGACAGGGCGGATGGCTACACCTTC.

The chain couples TRBV19 to TRBJ1-2; D may be TRBD1 (6 bases). The CDR3 covers 14 residues. The ends were cut back, 6 bases at V and 2 bases at J, with 13 bases in the middle. The germline V gene encodes CDR1 LNHDA and CDR2 SQIVND (reference sequence). The CDR3: CASRRPDRNYGYTF. Written as DNA, the CDR3 is TGTGCCAGTAGACGGCCCGACAGGAACTATGGCTACACCTTC.

Remarks on this clone: Other nucleotide sequences from this sample produce the same CDR3. V gene TRBV5-1 combines with J gene TRBJ1-4; D possibly corresponds to TRBD1 (5 bases). Deletions cut 1 base from V and 4 bases from J, with 8 bases between. Germline-derived CDR1 and CDR2 are SGHRS and YFSETQ. This CDR3 has 14 residues. The CDR3 DNA reads TGCGCCAGCAGCTTGACAGGCTATAATGAAAAACTGTTTTTT. Translating gives CASSLTGYNEKLFF.

The chain recombines TRBV6-5 with TRBJ1-2; D remains unclear. Germline V gene data show CDR1 as MNHEY and CDR2 as SVGAGI. V was pared by 2 bases and J by 5 bases, with 15 bases between. This CDR3 is built from 15 residues. The CDR3 DNA sequence: TGTGCCAGCAGTTACAACCGGGAGTCCACTTATGGCTACACCTTC. Encoded protein: CASSYNRESTYGYTF.

With regard to this clone: This may come from a read error, since a much larger clone is one base off. The same CDR3 also results from other DNA sequences found in this sample. Written as DNA, the CDR3 is TGTGCCAGCAGCCCCCCCGGCACAGATACGCAGTATTTT. Residues: CASSPPGTDTQYF. The rearrangement links TRBV7-9 to TRBJ2-3, with D unclear. CDR3 size: 13 residues. V was pared by 5 bases and J by 1 base, with 7 bases between. Germline CDR1 reads SEHNR; CDR2 reads FQNEAQ (reference sequence).

The chain has TRBV2 and TRBJ2-1; the D gene could be TRBD1 or TRBD2 (6 bases each). This CDR3 is built from 13 residues. Trimming stripped 7 bases from V and 2 bases from J, with 9 bases between. Per the germline V gene, CDR1 is SNHLY and CDR2 is FYNNEI. CDR3 DNA: TGTGCCAGCAAGGGGGAGGCCTACAATGAGCAGTTCTTC. This codes for CASKGEAYNEQFF.